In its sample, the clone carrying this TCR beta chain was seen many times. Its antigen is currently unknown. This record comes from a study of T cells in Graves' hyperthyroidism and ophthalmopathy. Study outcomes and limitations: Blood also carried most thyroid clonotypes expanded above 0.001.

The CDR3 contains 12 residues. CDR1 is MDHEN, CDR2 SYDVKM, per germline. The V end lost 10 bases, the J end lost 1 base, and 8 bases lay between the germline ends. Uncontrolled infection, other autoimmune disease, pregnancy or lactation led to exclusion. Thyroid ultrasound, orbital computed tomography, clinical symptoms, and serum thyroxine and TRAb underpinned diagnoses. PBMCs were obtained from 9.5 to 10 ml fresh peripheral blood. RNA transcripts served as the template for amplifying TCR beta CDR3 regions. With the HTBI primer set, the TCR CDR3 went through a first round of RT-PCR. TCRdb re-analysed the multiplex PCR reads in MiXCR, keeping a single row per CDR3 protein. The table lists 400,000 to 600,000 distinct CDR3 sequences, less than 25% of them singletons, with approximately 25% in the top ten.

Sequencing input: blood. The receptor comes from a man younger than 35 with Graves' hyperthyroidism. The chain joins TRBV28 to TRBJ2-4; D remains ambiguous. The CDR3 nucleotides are TGTGCCAACCCACAGGCCAAAAACATTCAGTACTTC. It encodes CANPQAKNIQYF.